These T cell receptor beta chains were read from a single sample in a study of T cell repertoires in cytomegalovirus infection. These TCRs are of unknown antigen specificity. TCRdb re-analysed the reads in MiXCR, keeping a single row per CDR3 protein. The table has 900,000 to 950,000 distinct CDR3 sequences, roughly 30% seen once; the top ten hold more than 12%. The specimen comprised cultured CD8+ T cells from PBMCs, sampled from culture after CMV antigen stimulation. These receptors all stem from a human donor in good health (CMV status not recorded). Some clones in this sample may be carry-over from other donors' samples. Each CDR3 is given with its conserved first and last residue. The D gene is left open where the match is weak. Size tells how often a clone was seen (once, few, many) or the class of an expanded clone, and some rows leave it out.

J,V,size,D,DNA,CDR3
TRBJ2-3,TRBV4-1,.,TRBD2,TGCGCCAGCAGCCAAGAGAAATACAGCGGGGGGCCCGGAGATACGCAGTATTTT,CASSQEKYSGGPGDTQYF
TRBJ1-1,TRBV7-2,many,.,TGTGCCAGCAGCTTAATCGATTTCGGGGAAAGTGAAGCTTTCTTT,CASSLIDFGESEAFF
TRBJ2-7,TRBV12-3/TRBV12-4,.,.,TGTGCCAGCAGTCCGAGGGGACTTGGGGATAACGAGCAGTACTTC,CASSPRGLGDNEQYF
TRBJ1-1,TRBV7-6,few,TRBD1,TGTGCCACCAAAGGGGGCCCCCAGTCGGAAGCTTTCTTT,CATKGGPQSEAFF
TRBJ1-1,TRBV11-2,.,TRBD1,TGTGCCAGCAGCTTAGCCTACAGGGGAGAAGCTTTCTTT,CASSLAYRGEAFF
TRBJ1-1,TRBV9,.,TRBD1,TGTGCCAGCAGCGTGGGGACAGGGTTCGGGACTGAAGCTTTCTTT,CASSVGTGFGTEAFF
TRBJ1-2,TRBV7-6,.,TRBD1,TGTGCCAGCAGCTGGGGACAGTCCTATGGCTACACCTTC,CASSWGQSYGYTF
TRBJ1-2,TRBV6-5,.,.,TGTGCCAGCAGGCGCAGGGGATCTGCCTATGGCTACACCTTC,CASRRRGSAYGYTF
TRBJ2-7,TRBV6-6,.,TRBD2,TGTGCCAGCAGTTACGGGGATAGCGGGGGTTACGAGCAGTACTTC,CASSYGDSGGYEQYF
TRBJ1-1,TRBV19,many,.,TGTGCCAGTAGTAGCGCCAGGTGGAACACTGAAGCTTTCTTT,CASSSARWNTEAFF
TRBJ1-5,TRBV7-9,.,.,TGTGCCAGCAGCCCTCCCCAGGCTGAGGGGGAGCCCCAGCATTTT,CASSPPQAEGEPQHF
TRBJ1-2,TRBV27,few,.,TGTGCCAGCAGTTTATCTATGGGCTATGGCTACACCTTC,CASSLSMGYGYTF
TRBJ1-1,TRBV10-2,.,.,TGCGCCAGCAGCGTTAACAAGAACACTGAAGCTTTCTTT,CASSVNKNTEAFF
TRBJ2-3,TRBV7-7,.,.,TGTGCTAGCAGCGAAGAACCCTTTAGCACAGATACGCAGTATTTT,CASSEEPFSTDTQYF
TRBJ1-1,TRBV6-1,many,.,TGTGCCAGCAGTATCGAGTTTGCGAACACTGAAGCTTTCTTT,CASSIEFANTEAFF
TRBJ2-1,TRBV9,.,.,TGTGCCAGCAGCGGGAAGCAGCAGTTCTTC,CASSGKQQFF
TRBJ1-1,TRBV7-6,.,.,TGTGCCAGCAGCTTACGACCTCCAGCTTTCTTT,CASSLRPPAFF
TRBJ1-1,TRBV12-3/TRBV12-4,many,.,TGTGCCAGCAGACAAACAGGGAACACTGAAGCTTTCTTT,CASRQTGNTEAFF
TRBJ1-2,TRBV6-1,.,.,TGTGCCGGCAGTGAACGGGTATTGGGGACGGAGGCTAACTATGGCTACACCTTC,CAGSERVLGTEANYGYTF
TRBJ1-1,TRBV6-1,few,.,TGTGCCAGCAGTGAAGCGAGGGGCCGACGTGGTGTCAACACTGAAGCTTTCTTT,CASSEARGRRGVNTEAFF
TRBJ1-2,TRBV19,.,.,TGTGCCAGTAGTATAATGGGAGGCGGTGATGGCTACACCTTC,CASSIMGGGDGYTF
TRBJ1-1,TRBV5-1,.,.,TGCGCCAGCAGCTTGGGTGGCAGGGTCTACCCGAACACTGAAGCTTTCTTT,CASSLGGRVYPNTEAFF